Below are 11 T cell receptor beta chains sequenced from a single sample in a study of control samples from healthy donors and cancer patients (dated by TCRdb to about 2020). Library creation used the immunoSEQ multiplex PCR assay. TCRdb re-hosts the immuneACCESS table, in-frame sequences only. Its copies lack some clones; in the studies checked, an unresolved V gene accounts for under half of them, and the cause for the rest is not known. Across this sample there are under 130,000 clones, with roughly 90% seen only once. The leading ten clones occupy roughly 19% of the sample. Specimen: PBMCs. The receptors were gathered from a man between 60 and 70 years old with lung cancer.

The chain has TRBV7-8 and TRBJ1-2; TRBD1 matches 8 bases. The CDR3 has 13 amino acids. V trimming: 8 bases; J trimming: 8 bases; junction bases outside the gene matches: 10. CDR1 and CDR2 from the germline V gene are SGHVS and FQNEAQ. The CDR3 region has the DNA TGTGCCAGCCACGAGACAGGGGTGGACGGCTACACCTTC. This codes for CASHETGVDGYTF.

The genes are TRBV5-5 and TRBJ2-5; 13 nucleotides align to TRBD2. Germline loops: CDR1 SGHKS, CDR2 YYEKEE (reference sequence). This CDR3 spans 16 amino acids. V shed 4 bases and J 5 bases; nucleotides not matched to a gene: 8. CDR3 residues: CASSPRLAGGIETQYF. The CDR3 bases are TGTGCCAGCAGCCCTAGACTAGCGGGGGGTATCGAGACCCAGTACTTC.

This clone turned up a few times. The V and J genes are TRBV14 and TRBJ2-5; possible D gene TRBD2, 5 bases. The CDR3 spans 13 residues. The germline CDR1 and CDR2 sequences are SGHDN and FVKESK. Trimming took 4 bases from V and 5 from J, leaving 11 bases between them. In DNA, the CDR3 is TGTGCCAGCAGCCGCGGGTTCCGGGAGACCCAGTACTTC. The encoded protein is CASSRGFRETQYF.

The rearrangement uses TRBV24-1 and TRBJ2-1; D uncertain. V lost 4 bases and J lost 4, with 13 bases in between. CDR1 is KGHDR, CDR2 SFDVKD, per germline. The CDR3 has 15 residues. In DNA form, the CDR3 reads TGTGCCACCAGTGAACGCGGCCGAGGATACAATGAGCAGTTCTTC. It codes for CATSERGRGYNEQFF.

The chain is built from TRBV7-2 and TRBJ2-3, with D possibly being TRBD1 or TRBD2 (7 bases each). CDR3 size: 19 residues. Trimming pared 1 base from V and 0 bases from J, leaving 20 bases between. Per germline, CDR1 SGHTA and CDR2 FQGNSA. The DNA for the CDR3 is TGTGCCAGCAGCTTAGTTGTTTTAGGGGGCGGGAGTAGCACAGATACGCAGTATTTT. As protein: CASSLVVLGGGSSTDTQYF.

In regard to this clone: In the same sample, other DNA sequences code for this CDR3. The V and J genes are TRBV5-4 and TRBJ1-2; 8 positions match TRBD1. The CDR3 spans 14 residues. With 0 bases clipped from V and 8 bases from J, the junction kept 6 bases outside the gene matches. CDR1 and CDR2 from the germline V gene are SGHNT and YYREEE (reference sequence). CDR3 sequence reads: CASSLGQGAGGYTF. The CDR3, as DNA: TGTGCCAGCAGCTTGGGGCAGGGGGCGGGGGGCTACACCTTC. Full variable domain (remainder filled in from reference TRBV5-4 and TRBJ1-2): ETGVTQSPTHLIKTRGQQVTLRCSSQSGHNTVSWYQQALGQGPQFIFQYYREEENGRGNFPPRFSGLQFPNYSSELNVNALELDDSALYLCASSLGQGAGGYTFGSGTRLTVV.

The chain couples TRBV2 to TRBJ2-7, with D unresolved. The germline V gene has CDR1 SNHLY and CDR2 FYNNEI. V lost 2 bases and J lost 2, with 13 bases in between. The CDR3 has 15 residues. This CDR3 is CASSEMWIRAYEQYV. The CDR3 coding sequence is TGTGCCAGCAGTGAAATGTGGATTCGGGCCTACGAGCAGTACGTC.

The chain uses TRBV11-3 and TRBJ1-4, with D tentatively TRBD1 (5 bases). From germline, CDR1 is SGHNT and CDR2 YENEEA. Trimming took 2 bases from V and 5 from J, leaving 12 bases between them. The length of the CDR3 is 15 residues. CDR3 region: CASSLQGVGNEKLFF. The CDR3 nucleotides are TGTGCCAGCAGCTTACAGGGTGTGGGGAATGAAAAACTGTTTTTT.

CDR3 nucleotide sequence: TGTGCCAGCTCACCTCGTGACAGGGGGCATTCACCCCTCCACTTT. As protein: CASSPRDRGHSPLHF. The V gene is TRBV18, the J gene TRBJ1-6; 10 nucleotides align to TRBD1. V was clipped by 3 bases and J by 8 bases; unmatched bases: 4. Germline V gene sequence: CDR1 KGHSH, CDR2 LQKENI. This CDR3 contains 15 residues.

The chain employs TRBV7-2 and TRBJ2-3; no reliable D call. Per the germline V gene, CDR1 is SGHTA and CDR2 is FQGNSA. The V end was cut by 5 bases, the J end by 6 bases, with 12 bases between. The CDR3 totals 13 residues. The CDR3 here is CASSPQLGDTQYF. For the CDR3, the DNA is TGTGCCAGCAGCCCCCAGCTAGGCGATACGCAGTATTTT.

The rearrangement links TRBV7-3 to TRBJ1-6, with a tentative D call TRBD1 (5 bases). Per the germline V gene, CDR1 is SGHTA and CDR2 is FQGTGA. The CDR3 sequence is 14 residues long. Deletions cut 5 bases from V and 10 bases from J, with 15 bases between. The CDR3 sequence is CASSRDAGKSPLHF. The CDR3 DNA reads TGTGCCAGCAGCCGGGACGCGGGTAAATCACCCCTCCACTTT.